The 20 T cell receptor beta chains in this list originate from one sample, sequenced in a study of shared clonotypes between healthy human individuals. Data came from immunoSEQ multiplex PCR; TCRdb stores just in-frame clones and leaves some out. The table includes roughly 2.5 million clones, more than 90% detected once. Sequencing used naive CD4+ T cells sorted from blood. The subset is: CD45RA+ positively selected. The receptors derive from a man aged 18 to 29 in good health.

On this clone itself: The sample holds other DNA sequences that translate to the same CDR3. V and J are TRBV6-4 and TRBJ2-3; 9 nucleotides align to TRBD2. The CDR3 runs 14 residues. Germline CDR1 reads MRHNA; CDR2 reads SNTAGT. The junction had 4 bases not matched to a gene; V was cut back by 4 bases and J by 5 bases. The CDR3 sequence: CASSVGGGGDTQYF. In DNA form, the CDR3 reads TGTGCCAGCAGTGTTGGCGGGGGGGGAGATACGCAGTATTTT.

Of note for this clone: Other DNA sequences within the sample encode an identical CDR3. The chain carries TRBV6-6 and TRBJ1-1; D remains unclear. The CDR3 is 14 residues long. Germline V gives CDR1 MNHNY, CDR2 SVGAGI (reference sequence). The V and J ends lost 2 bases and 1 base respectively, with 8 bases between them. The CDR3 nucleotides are TGTGCCAGCAGTTACGGCCAGCCGAACACTGAAGCTTTCTTT. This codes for CASSYGQPNTEAFF.

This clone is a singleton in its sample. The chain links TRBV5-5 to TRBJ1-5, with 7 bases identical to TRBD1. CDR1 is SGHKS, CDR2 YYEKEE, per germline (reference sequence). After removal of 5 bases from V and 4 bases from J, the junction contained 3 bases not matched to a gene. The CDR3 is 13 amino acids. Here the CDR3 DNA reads TGTGCCAGCAGTGGGGACAGTAATCAGCCCCAGCATTTT. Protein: CASSGDSNQPQHF.

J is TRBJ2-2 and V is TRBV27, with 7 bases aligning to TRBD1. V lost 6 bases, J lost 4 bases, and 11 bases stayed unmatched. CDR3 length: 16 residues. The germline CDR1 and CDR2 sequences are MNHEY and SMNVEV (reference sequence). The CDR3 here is CASRSLPGGVTGELFF. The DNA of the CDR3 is TGTGCCAGCAGAAGCCTGCCAGGGGGTGTCACCGGGGAGCTGTTTTTT.

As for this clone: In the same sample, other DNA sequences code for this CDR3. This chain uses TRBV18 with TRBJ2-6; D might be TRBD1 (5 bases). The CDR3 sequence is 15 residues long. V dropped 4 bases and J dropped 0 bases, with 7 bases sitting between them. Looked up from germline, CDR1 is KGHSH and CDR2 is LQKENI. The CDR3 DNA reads TGTGCCAGCTCACAAACAGGCTCTGGGGCCAACGTCCTGACTTTC. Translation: CASSQTGSGANVLTF.

The CDR3 nucleotides are TGCGCCAGCAGTGAGATGGGGTTCTTGGATTCTGGGGCCAACGTCCTGACTTTC. Residues: CASSEMGFLDSGANVLTF. J is TRBJ2-6 and V is TRBV10-2; D is uncertain. The V end was cut by 2 bases, the J end by 1 base, with 15 bases between. CDR1 WSHSY and CDR2 SAAADI come from the germline V gene. This CDR3 is 18 amino acids long.

In nucleotides, the CDR3 is TGTGCCAGCAGCTCATCCGGGACACAAACCAGCGAGCAGTACTTC. Protein: CASSSSGTQTSEQYF. The J gene is TRBJ2-7, the V gene TRBV7-9; D possibly corresponds to TRBD1 (6 bases). The CDR3 totals 15 residues. V shed 4 bases and J shed 6 bases, with 19 bases lying between them. Germline values: CDR1 SEHNR, CDR2 FQNEAQ (reference sequence).

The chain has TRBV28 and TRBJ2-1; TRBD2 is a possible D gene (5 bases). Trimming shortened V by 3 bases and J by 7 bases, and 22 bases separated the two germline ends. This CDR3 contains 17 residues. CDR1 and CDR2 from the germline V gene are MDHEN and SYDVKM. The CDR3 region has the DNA TGTGCCAGCAGTTTTAGGTCGGCAGAACGGGGTACGAATGAGCAGTTCTTC. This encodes CASSFRSAERGTNEQFF.

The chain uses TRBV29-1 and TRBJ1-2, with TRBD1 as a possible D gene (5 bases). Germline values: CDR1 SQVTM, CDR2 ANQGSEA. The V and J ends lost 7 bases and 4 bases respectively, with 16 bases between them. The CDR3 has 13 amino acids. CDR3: CSGSSGTAYGYTF. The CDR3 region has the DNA TGCAGCGGTTCATCCGGGACGGCCTATGGCTACACCTTC. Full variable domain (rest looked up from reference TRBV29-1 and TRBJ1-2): SAVISQKPSRDICQRGTSLTIQCQVDSQVTMMFWYRQQPGQSLTLIATANQGSEATYESGFVIDKFPISRPNLTFSTLTVSNMSPEDSSIYLCSGSSGTAYGYTFGSGTRLTVV.

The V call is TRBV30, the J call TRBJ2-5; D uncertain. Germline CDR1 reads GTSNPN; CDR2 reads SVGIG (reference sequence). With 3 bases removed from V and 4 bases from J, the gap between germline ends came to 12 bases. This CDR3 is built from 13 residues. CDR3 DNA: TGTGCCTGGAGCACCGGAAGTAGAGAGACCCAGTACTTC. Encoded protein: CAWSTGSRETQYF. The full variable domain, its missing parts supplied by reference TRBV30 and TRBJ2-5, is SQTIHQWPATLVQPVGSPLSLECTVEGTSNPNLYWYRQAAGRGLQLLFYSVGIGQISSEVPQNLSASRPQDRQFILSSKKLLLSDSGFYLCAWSTGSRETQYFGPGTRLLVL.

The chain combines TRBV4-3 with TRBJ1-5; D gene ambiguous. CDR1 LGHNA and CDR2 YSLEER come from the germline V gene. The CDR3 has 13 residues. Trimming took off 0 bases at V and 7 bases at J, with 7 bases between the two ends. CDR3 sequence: CASSQDGWQPQHF. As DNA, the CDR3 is TGCGCCAGCAGCCAAGATGGATGGCAGCCCCAGCATTTT.

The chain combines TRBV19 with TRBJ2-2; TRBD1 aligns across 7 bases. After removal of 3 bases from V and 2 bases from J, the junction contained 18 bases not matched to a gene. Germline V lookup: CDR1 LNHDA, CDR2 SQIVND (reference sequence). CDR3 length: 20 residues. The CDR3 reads CASSIKGTVSTRYNTGELFF. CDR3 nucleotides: TGTGCCAGTAGTATTAAAGGGACAGTCAGCACTCGATATAACACCGGGGAGCTGTTTTTT. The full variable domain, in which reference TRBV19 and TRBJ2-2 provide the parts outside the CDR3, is DGGITQSPKYLFRKEGQNVTLSCEQNLNHDAMYWYRQDPGQGLRLIYYSQIVNDFQKGDIAEGYSVSREKKESFPLTVTSAQKNPTAFYLCASSIKGTVSTRYNTGELFFGEGSRLTVL.

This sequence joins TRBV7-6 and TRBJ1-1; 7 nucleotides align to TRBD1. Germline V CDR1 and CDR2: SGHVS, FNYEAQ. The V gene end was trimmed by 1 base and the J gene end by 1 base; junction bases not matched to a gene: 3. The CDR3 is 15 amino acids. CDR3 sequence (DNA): TGTGCCAGCAGCTTAGAGGGGGCGCGGAACACTGAAGCTTTCTTT. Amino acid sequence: CASSLEGARNTEAFF.

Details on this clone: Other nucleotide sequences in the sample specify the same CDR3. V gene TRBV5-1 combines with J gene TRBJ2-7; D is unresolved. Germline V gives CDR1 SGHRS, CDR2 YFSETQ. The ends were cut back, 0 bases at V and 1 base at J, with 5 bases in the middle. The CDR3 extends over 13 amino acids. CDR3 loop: CASSLEGSYEQYF. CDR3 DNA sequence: TGCGCCAGCAGCTTGGAAGGATCCTACGAGCAGTACTTC.

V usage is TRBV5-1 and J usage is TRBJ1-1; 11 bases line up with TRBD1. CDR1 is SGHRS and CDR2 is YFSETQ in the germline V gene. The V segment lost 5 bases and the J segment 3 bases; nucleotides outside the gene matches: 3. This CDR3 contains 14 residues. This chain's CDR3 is CASRRDRGDTEAFF. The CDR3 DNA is TGCGCCAGCAGAAGGGACAGGGGGGACACTGAAGCTTTCTTT.

CDR3 amino acids: CASSLTGRADTQYF. The CDR3 DNA follows: TGCGCCAGCAGCTTAACAGGGCGAGCAGATACGCAGTATTTT. The rearrangement joins TRBV5-1 to TRBJ2-3, with D tentatively TRBD1 (6 bases). The V gene's germline CDR1 is SGHRS and CDR2 YFSETQ. The CDR3 consists of 14 residues. V was shortened by 2 bases and J by 4 bases, with 11 bases between the two germline ends.

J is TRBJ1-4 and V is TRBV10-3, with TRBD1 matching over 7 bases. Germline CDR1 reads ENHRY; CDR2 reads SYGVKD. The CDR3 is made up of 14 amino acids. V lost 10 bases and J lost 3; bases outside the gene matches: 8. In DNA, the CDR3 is TGTGCCACAGGACCAGGGGGAGCTAATGAAAAACTGTTTTTT. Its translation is CATGPGGANEKLFF.

The CDR3 DNA sequence: TGCGCCAGCAGCTTGGTTTCGGGGATCGCTGAGCAGTTCTTC. This codes for CASSLVSGIAEQFF. The chain carries TRBV5-1 and TRBJ2-1; maybe TRBD2 (5 bases). V was trimmed by 0 bases and J by 9 bases, leaving 13 bases between them. Germline CDR1 reads SGHRS; CDR2 reads YFSETQ. There are 14 residues in the CDR3.

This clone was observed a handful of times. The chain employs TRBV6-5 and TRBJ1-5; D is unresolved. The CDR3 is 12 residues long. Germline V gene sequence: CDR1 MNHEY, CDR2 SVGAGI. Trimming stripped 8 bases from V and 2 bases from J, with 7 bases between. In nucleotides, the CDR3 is TGTGCCAGCGGGGTAGGCAATCAGCCCCAGCATTTT. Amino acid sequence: CASGVGNQPQHF.

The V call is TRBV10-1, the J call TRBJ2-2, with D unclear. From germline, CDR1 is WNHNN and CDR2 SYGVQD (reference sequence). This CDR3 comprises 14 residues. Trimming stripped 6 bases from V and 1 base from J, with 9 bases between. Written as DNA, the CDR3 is TGCGCCAGCAGCGGACGAGAGAACACCGGGGAGCTGTTTTTT. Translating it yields CASSGRENTGELFF.